Shown below are 31 T cell receptor beta chains from a single sample sequenced in a study of response to subunit inactivated influenza vaccine. TCRdb re-analysed the RT-PCR reads in MiXCR, keeping a single row per CDR3 protein. The repertoire holds approximately 530,000 distinct CDR3 sequences, with about 7.6% as singletons. The sequences come from PBMCs from blood, collected around 25 months after vaccination. The receptor source for this set is a man aged 45 to 75 who received an inactivated influenza vaccine.

About this clonotype: At one end the junction does not follow the germline gene, possibly because of a read error. J is TRBJ2-1 and V is TRBV10-3; 10 bases line up with TRBD2. The CDR3 covers 16 residues. CDR1 and CDR2 (germline): ENHRY, SYGVKD. Written as DNA, the CDR3 is TGTGCCATCAGTGAGTCAAACTACGGCCCTACTAGCGGGATGCTCTTC. This encodes CAISESNYGPTSGMLF.

This clonotype was observed a handful of times. The chain is built from TRBV29-1 and TRBJ1-4; 7 positions match TRBD1. CDR1 is SQVTM and CDR2 is ANQGSEA in the germline V gene. V was pared by 5 bases and J by 8 bases, with 8 bases of the junction left unmatched. The CDR3 is 13 residues long. The DNA of the CDR3 is TGCAGCGTTTACGAAGGGGGCCGGGAAAAACTGTTTTTT. Translated: CSVYEGGREKLFF.

This clonotype was seen at least ten times. CDR3 nucleotides: TGTGCCAGCAGTCCGGGACAGGGAATATTTTCGGACACCGGGGAGCTGTTTTTT. Translated, it gives CASSPGQGIFSDTGELFF. The rearrangement joins TRBV12-3 or TRBV12-4 to TRBJ2-2; 9 bases are shared with TRBD1. Trimming removed 5 bases from V and 3 bases from J; junction bases left unmatched: 13. This CDR3 has 18 amino acids.

The chain carries TRBV7-2 and TRBJ1-3; no reliable D call. Germline values: CDR1 SGHTA, CDR2 FQGNSA. This CDR3 contains 16 residues. V was pared by 5 bases and J by 0 bases, with 14 bases between. The CDR3 reads CASSANPGSSGNTIYF. The DNA for the CDR3 is TGTGCCAGCAGCGCAAACCCGGGCAGCTCTGGAAACACCATATATTTT.

Ten or more counts support this clonotype. The gene calls are TRBV20-1 and TRBJ2-7; TRBD1 might be the D (6 bases). The CDR3 consists of 16 residues. The V end lost 6 bases, the J end lost 4 bases, and 25 bases lay between the germline ends. From germline, CDR1 is DFQATT and CDR2 SNEGSKA (reference sequence). The CDR3 protein is CSARPPTLATGYEQYF. The CDR3 DNA reads as TGCAGTGCCCGGCCCCCTACTTTGGCCACAGGGTACGAGCAGTACTTC.

The chain recombines TRBV12-3 or TRBV12-4 with TRBJ2-3; D might be TRBD1 or TRBD2, each matching 5 bases. The germline V and J ends were trimmed by 4 bases and 1 base, with 6 bases remaining between them. The CDR3 loop spans 13 amino acids. CDR3 region: CASSWDGTDTQYF. The CDR3 DNA is TGTGCCAGCAGTTGGGACGGCACAGATACGCAGTATTTT.

V usage is TRBV10-1 and J usage is TRBJ1-1; 7 bases fit TRBD1. V dropped 3 bases and J dropped 3; count of bases not matched to a gene: 7. Per the germline V gene, CDR1 is WNHNN and CDR2 is SYGVQD (reference sequence). This CDR3 has 15 amino acids. The CDR3 DNA reads as TGCGCCAGCAGTGATGAGGGGGCACTGTACACTGAAGCTTTCTTT. Translating it yields CASSDEGALYTEAFF.

This clonotype showed up many times. V is TRBV12-3 or TRBV12-4 and J is TRBJ2-5, with D perhaps matching TRBD2 (5 bases). Trimming pared 4 bases from V and 5 bases from J, leaving 8 bases between. This CDR3 has 12 residues. The CDR3 DNA reads as TGTGCCAGCAGTTCCCCGGGGGAGACCCAGTACTTC. Its protein is CASSSPGETQYF.

The chain combines TRBV7-9 with TRBJ2-5; unclear D gene. CDR1 and CDR2 (germline): SEHNR, FQNEAQ (reference sequence). V lost 1 base, J lost 13 bases, and 25 bases lay in between. The CDR3 contains 16 residues. This CDR3 is CASSLDLFDGSRNAYF. The CDR3 DNA is TGTGCCAGCAGCTTAGATCTTTTCGACGGCTCGCGCAATGCGTACTTC.

A few counts support this clonotype. The chain combines TRBV18 with TRBJ2-5, with a tentative D call TRBD1 (6 bases). The CDR3 extends over 14 amino acids. The germline V gene has CDR1 KGHSH and CDR2 LQKENI. Trimming took 3 bases from V and 5 from J, leaving 13 bases between them. The CDR3 loop reads CASSPAYRAETQYF. In nucleotides, the CDR3 is TGTGCCAGCTCACCGGCTTACAGGGCGGAGACCCAGTACTTC.

V is TRBV5-1 and J is TRBJ2-1, with D maybe TRBD2 (6 bases). Germline CDR1 reads SGHRS; CDR2 reads YFSETQ. V lost 0 bases and J lost 4, with 11 bases in between. The CDR3 loop spans 15 amino acids. In DNA, the CDR3 is TGCGCCAGCAGCTTGGAGGCTAGCGCGTACAATGAGCAGTTCTTC. Translating it yields CASSLEASAYNEQFF.

This clonotype has a handful of counts. The V gene is TRBV11-2, the J gene TRBJ2-4; the D gene is possibly TRBD1 (6 bases). The V and J ends lost 2 bases and 6 bases respectively, with 17 bases between them. The CDR3 extends over 16 amino acids. CDR1 and CDR2 (germline): SGHAT, FQNNGV. Written as DNA, the CDR3 is TGTGCCAGCAGCTTATCCCAGGGGCGGTACGGAAACATTCAGTACTTC. Translated: CASSLSQGRYGNIQYF.

This clonotype was seen many times. V is TRBV20-1 and J is TRBJ2-7; no firm D call. V was cut by 3 bases and J by 0 bases, with 15 bases left in between. The germline CDR1 and CDR2 sequences are DFQATT and SNEGSKA (reference sequence). The CDR3 is made up of 15 amino acids. Written as DNA, the CDR3 is TGCAGTGCTAGTCCCTTAGAGTCGCTCTCCTACGAGCAGTACTTC. Its translation: CSASPLESLSYEQYF.

The chain joins TRBV6-1 to TRBJ2-4; 12 bases fit TRBD1. V lost 8 bases and J lost 6; bases outside the gene matches: 8. CDR1 and CDR2 from the germline V gene are MNHNS and SASEGT. This CDR3 contains 15 residues. CDR3 nucleotide sequence: TGTGCCAGCTCCCCCAAGGGACAGGGGGCAAACATTCAGTACTTC. This gives the protein CASSPKGQGANIQYF.

About this clonotype itself: Germline and junction disagree at one end, which may indicate a read error. The chain uses TRBV28 and TRBJ2-7, with no clear D. The CDR3 has 15 residues. Per the germline V gene, CDR1 is MDHEN and CDR2 is SYDVKM. The CDR3 DNA reads as TGTGCCGGCAGTTTAGTAGGGAACACGAGGAGAGAGCAGTACTTC. Encoded protein: CAGSLVGNTRREQYF.

There are a few counts of this clonotype. The genes are TRBV11-2 and TRBJ2-1, with 13 positions matching TRBD2. Losses at the gene ends were 1 base for V and 12 bases for J; bases not matched to a gene: 0. Germline CDR1 and CDR2: SGHAT and FQNNGV. CDR3 length equals 13 residues. The CDR3 sequence: CASSLGTSGGQFF. The CDR3 DNA sequence: TGTGCCAGCAGCTTAGGGACTAGCGGGGGGCAGTTCTTC.

This clonotype came up many times. The chain recombines TRBV3-1 with TRBJ2-2; the match to TRBD1 covers 7 bases. The germline V gene encodes CDR1 LGHDT and CDR2 YNNKEL (reference sequence). This CDR3 spans 16 amino acids. Trimming removed 4 bases from V and 4 bases from J; junction bases left unmatched: 9. CDR3 nucleotide sequence: TGTGCCAGCAGCCCAAACCCAGGGGGTGGCACCGGGGAGCTGTTTTTT. Protein: CASSPNPGGGTGELFF.

In this sample, this clonotype turned up a few times. J is TRBJ1-4 and V is TRBV4-3; D may be TRBD1 (6 bases). The CDR3 consists of 15 residues. Trimming shortened V by 1 base and J by 7 bases, and 13 bases separated the two germline ends. The germline gives CDR1 LGHNA, CDR2 YSLEER. As DNA, the CDR3 is TGCGCCAGCAGCCAAGGAAACAGGGAGATTGAAAAACTGTTTTTT. It codes for CASSQGNREIEKLFF.

The CDR3 protein is CASSVEGGRPTEAFF. CDR3 DNA sequence: TGTGCCAGCAGCGTAGAAGGGGGGCGCCCCACTGAAGCTTTCTTT. The rearrangement joins TRBV9 to TRBJ1-1; tentative D call: TRBD1 (6 bases). The CDR3 sequence is 15 residues long. The germline V and J ends were trimmed by 0 bases and 4 bases, with 13 bases remaining between them. Per the germline V gene, CDR1 is SGDLS and CDR2 is YYNGEE.

This clonotype has at least ten counts. This CDR3 reads CASSTARGQFF. The DNA for the CDR3 is TGTGCCAGCAGTACGGCAAGGGGGCAGTTCTTC. The J gene is TRBJ2-1, the V gene TRBV6-2 or TRBV6-3; the D gene is possibly TRBD1 (5 bases). The CDR3 is 11 amino acids. V shed 5 bases and J shed 12 bases, with 11 bases lying between them. CDR1 MNHEY and CDR2 SVGEGT come from the germline V gene.

The rearrangement uses TRBV2 and TRBJ2-1; D unclear. V gave up 4 bases and J gave up 9 bases, with 7 bases separating them. The germline V gene encodes CDR1 SNHLY and CDR2 FYNNEI. CDR3 length equals 11 residues. CDR3 in amino acids: CASSGEGEQFF. In DNA, the CDR3 is TGTGCCAGCAGTGGGGAAGGTGAGCAGTTCTTC.

This clonotype was counted between two and nine times. V is TRBV9 and J is TRBJ2-1, with 8 bases lining up with TRBD1. Germline V gene sequence: CDR1 SGDLS, CDR2 YYNGEE. V shed 4 bases and J 6 bases; nucleotides not matched to a gene: 12. CDR3 size: 16 residues. CDR3 nucleotide sequence: TGTGCCAGCAGCCAAAGGACAGGGACTGGGTCCAATGAGCAGTTCTTC. Protein: CASSQRTGTGSNEQFF.

In this sample, this clonotype turned up a few times. The V call is TRBV10-3, the J call TRBJ2-1, with D possibly being TRBD2 (7 bases). The CDR3 has 15 residues. Per the germline V gene, CDR1 is ENHRY and CDR2 is SYGVKD. V was cut by 6 bases and J by 7 bases, with 19 bases left in between. The CDR3, as DNA: TGTGCCATCAGCATATCCGGGGGGCCTCTAAATGAGCAGTTCTTC. This codes for CAISISGGPLNEQFF.

The V call is TRBV20-1, the J call TRBJ2-3; D is perhaps TRBD1 (5 bases). This CDR3 comprises 14 residues. Deletions cut 4 bases from V and 3 bases from J, with 14 bases between. Looked up from germline, CDR1 is DFQATT and CDR2 is SNEGSKA (reference sequence). The CDR3 coding sequence is TGCAGTGCTAATAAGCTCCCAGGGACAGATACGCAGTATTTT. Translated, it gives CSANKLPGTDTQYF.

The chain uses TRBV24-1 and TRBJ2-1; D gene uncertain. Germline-derived CDR1 and CDR2 are KGHDR and SFDVKD. Trimming left V 6 bases short and J 4 bases short, with 9 bases between. The CDR3 spans 13 residues. CDR3: CATSPDQYNEQFF. The CDR3 region has the DNA TGTGCCACCAGTCCGGACCAGTACAATGAGCAGTTCTTC.

The chain employs TRBV5-5 and TRBJ1-4; D unclear. Germline loops: CDR1 SGHKS, CDR2 YYEKEE (reference sequence). The V end was cut by 2 bases, the J end by 0 bases, with 8 bases between. CDR3 size: 15 residues. CDR3 coding DNA: TGTGCCAGCAGCTTTGGGCTGACAACTAATGAAAAACTGTTTTTT. Amino acids: CASSFGLTTNEKLFF.

There are many counts of this clonotype. The CDR3 DNA reads as TGTGCCAGCAGCTACAGGGATGAAAAACTGTTTTTT. Its protein product is CASSYRDEKLFF. The chain combines TRBV12-3 or TRBV12-4 with TRBJ1-4; TRBD1 might be the D (6 bases). The V gene lost 6 bases and the J gene lost 6 bases, with 8 bases spanning the gap. The CDR3 runs to 12 residues.

This chain connects TRBV5-1 to TRBJ2-3, with D possibly being TRBD1 or TRBD2 (6 bases each). The CDR3 covers 15 residues. V dropped 4 bases and J dropped 0 bases, with 12 bases sitting between them. Germline V gene data show CDR1 as SGHRS and CDR2 as YFSETQ. CDR3 amino acids: CASSGGTTSTDTQYF. The CDR3 coding sequence is TGCGCCAGCAGCGGAGGGACAACTAGCACAGATACGCAGTATTTT.

The chain carries TRBV29-1 and TRBJ2-1, with TRBD1 matching 9 bases. CDR3 length: 14 residues. J was trimmed by 5 bases and V by 4 bases; bases with no gene match: 6. The germline V gene encodes CDR1 SQVTM and CDR2 ANQGSEA. As DNA, the CDR3 is TGCAGCGTTGGGACGGGACAGGGAAACAATGAGCAGTTCTTC. This encodes CSVGTGQGNNEQFF.

This sequence joins TRBV10-3 and TRBJ1-1; maybe TRBD1 (6 bases). Trimming removed 3 bases from V and 1 base from J, with 15 bases in between. Germline CDR1 ENHRY, CDR2 SYGVKD. The CDR3 loop spans 16 amino acids. In DNA form, the CDR3 reads TGTGCCATCAGTGACCCTTTTGGCAGGGGGAACACTGAAGCTTTCTTT. This gives the protein CAISDPFGRGNTEAFF.

The chain uses TRBV29-1 and TRBJ2-3; TRBD2 matches at 8 bases. From germline, CDR1 is SQVTM and CDR2 ANQGSEA. The length of the CDR3 is 12 residues. V shed 8 bases and J 5 bases; nucleotides not matched to a gene: 6. The DNA for the CDR3 is TGCAGCCTGGGGGGACTAGGAGATACGCAGTATTTT. Translating it yields CSLGGLGDTQYF.